This passage covers 15 T cell receptor beta chains from one sample sequenced in a study of blood T cell repertoires in COVID-19. Repertoires were generated with immunoSEQ multiplex PCR, while TCRdb's copy carries only in-frame clones and drops some. The profile shows 95,000 to 150,000 clones, about 85% of them singletons. Sequenced sample: peripheral blood. The receptors originated from a woman of 80 years or more with COVID-19, enrolled during active disease.

J is TRBJ2-2 and V is TRBV9; unclear D gene. The CDR3 has 12 residues. V was cut by 2 bases and J by 5 bases, with 4 bases left in between. Per the germline V gene, CDR1 is SGDLS and CDR2 is YYNGEE. Written as DNA, the CDR3 is TGTGCCAGCAGCGTCCGGACCGGGGAGCTGTTTTTT. It specifies CASSVRTGELFF.

The chain carries TRBV28 and TRBJ1-2; 7 bases match TRBD1. The CDR3 runs to 14 residues. The J segment lost 2 bases and the V segment lost 5 bases, leaving 5 bases of the junction unmatched. The germline V gene has CDR1 MDHEN and CDR2 SYDVKM. The CDR3 nucleotides read TGTGCCAGCAGTCCCGGGGACAGAAACTATGGCTACACCTTC. Its protein is CASSPGDRNYGYTF.

The chain combines TRBV19 with TRBJ2-1, with 10 bases matching TRBD2. Germline V gene lookup returns CDR1 LNHDA and CDR2 SQIVND (reference sequence). This CDR3 contains 15 residues. The V gene end was trimmed by 5 bases and the J gene end by 7 bases; junction bases not matched to a gene: 8. DNA for the CDR3: TGTGCCAGTAGTGGGGCAGCGGGGGGGGAGAATGAGCAGTTCTTC. Encoded protein: CASSGAAGGENEQFF. The whole variable domain, remainder taken from reference TRBV19 and TRBJ2-1, is DGGITQSPKYLFRKEGQNVTLSCEQNLNHDAMYWYRQDPGQGLRLIYYSQIVNDFQKGDIAEGYSVSREKKESFPLTVTSAQKNPTAFYLCASSGAAGGENEQFFGPGTRLTVL.

J is TRBJ2-5 and V is TRBV7-2; 7 bases match TRBD2. Germline V gives CDR1 SGHTA, CDR2 FQGNSA. V shed 5 bases and J 3 bases; nucleotides not matched to a gene: 12. The CDR3 is 16 amino acids. The CDR3 region has the DNA TGTGCCAGCAGCCTCCGCGGTGGAGGGAGGGAAGAGACCCAGTACTTC. Translation gives CASSLRGGGREETQYF.

This clone was recorded only once. V and J are TRBV6-2 or TRBV6-3 and TRBJ2-1; 9 positions match TRBD2. Germline CDR1 reads MNHEY; CDR2 reads SVGEGT. V shed 2 bases, J shed 2 bases, and the junction held 4 bases outside the gene matches. CDR3 length: 16 amino acids. The chain's CDR3 is CASSYQLAGPYNEQFF. In nucleotides, the CDR3 is TGTGCCAGCAGTTACCAACTAGCGGGCCCCTACAATGAGCAGTTCTTC.

V usage is TRBV3-1 (or the pseudogene TRBV3-2) and J usage is TRBJ2-1; D is possibly TRBD2 (6 bases). V was clipped by 4 bases and J by 7 bases, with 17 bases between them. Germline V gives CDR1 LGHDT, CDR2 YNNKEL (reference sequence). The CDR3 extends over 15 amino acids. CDR3 in DNA: TGTGCCAGCAGCCGAGAACTAGTGGAGGGGAATGAGCAGTTCTTC. As protein: CASSRELVEGNEQFF.

The rearrangement joins TRBV7-2 to TRBJ1-1; 10 nucleotides align to TRBD1. The CDR3 consists of 15 residues. Trimming at V came to 4 bases and at J to 4 bases, leaving 6 bases not matched to a gene. Germline V gives CDR1 SGHTA, CDR2 FQGNSA. The CDR3: CASSSRDRGSTEAFF. CDR3 in DNA: TGTGCCAGCAGCTCGCGGGACAGGGGTTCCACTGAAGCTTTCTTT.

The genes are TRBV7-9 and TRBJ1-2; the D gene is possibly TRBD1 (6 bases). The V and J ends lost 5 bases and 2 bases respectively, with 12 bases between them. The length of the CDR3 is 14 residues. Germline assignment: CDR1 SEHNR and CDR2 FQNEAQ (reference sequence). Here the CDR3 DNA reads TGTGCCAGCAGCCCCCGTGGGGGCAACTATGGCTACACCTTC. Protein product: CASSPRGGNYGYTF. The whole variable domain, remainder taken from reference TRBV7-9 and TRBJ1-2, is DTGVSQNPRHKITKRGQNVTFRCDPISEHNRLYWYRQTLGQGPEFLTYFQNEAQLEKSRLLSDRFSAERPKGSFSTLEIQRTEQGDSAMYLCASSPRGGNYGYTFGSGTRLTVV.

J is TRBJ2-7 and V is TRBV18; unclear D gene. The V and J ends lost 3 bases and 6 bases respectively, with 9 bases between them. The CDR3 has 12 residues. Germline CDR1 and CDR2: KGHSH and LQKENI. As DNA, the CDR3 is TGTGCCAGCTCACCCGACCCAGGCGAGCAGTACTTC. Amino acid sequence: CASSPDPGEQYF.

The V gene is TRBV7-6, the J gene TRBJ2-7, with 7 bases that match TRBD1. The CDR3 has 13 amino acids. The trim removed 5 bases at V and 5 bases at J, leaving 6 bases unmatched. Germline V lookup: CDR1 SGHVS, CDR2 FNYEAQ. CDR3 region: CASSKDRRDEQYF. The CDR3 DNA follows: TGTGCCAGCAGCAAGGACAGGAGAGACGAGCAGTACTTC.

The V call is TRBV9, the J call TRBJ2-5, with a tentative D call TRBD1 (6 bases). V shed 3 bases and J shed 3 bases, with 12 bases lying between them. This CDR3 is built from 14 residues. Germline assignment: CDR1 SGDLS and CDR2 YYNGEE. The DNA for the CDR3 is TGTGCCAGCAGCGAATCACAGGGTAAAGAGACCCAGTACTTC. Its protein product is CASSESQGKETQYF.

The rearrangement links TRBV6-5 to TRBJ2-6, with TRBD1 as a possible D gene (5 bases). Per germline, CDR1 MNHEY and CDR2 SVGAGI. Trimming took 5 bases from V and 2 from J, leaving 10 bases between them. There are 15 residues in the CDR3. In DNA, the CDR3 is TGTGCCAGCAGTCTCGACAGTGCTGGGGCCAACGTCCTGACTTTC. The encoded protein is CASSLDSAGANVLTF.

This clone was seen just once. For the CDR3, the DNA is TGTGCCAGCAGCCGTTGGGACAGGGCAAACATTCAGTACTTC. Its translation is CASSRWDRANIQYF. The rearrangement joins TRBV3-1 (or the pseudogene TRBV3-2) to TRBJ2-4; 9 bases are shared with TRBD1. J lost 6 bases, V lost 4 bases, and 4 bases had no gene match. This CDR3 is 14 amino acids long. Germline CDR1 LGHDT, CDR2 YNNKEL (reference sequence).

The rearrangement joins TRBV25-1 to TRBJ2-7; D unclear. From germline, CDR1 is MGHDK and CDR2 SYGVNS. Trimming cost V 2 bases and J 0 bases, with 8 bases left between them. CDR3 length equals 14 residues. The chain's CDR3 is CASSEPGSSYEQYF. CDR3 coding DNA: TGTGCCAGCAGTGAACCCGGTAGCTCCTACGAGCAGTACTTC.

This clone was found once. J is TRBJ2-1 and V is TRBV5-6; D possibly corresponds to TRBD2 (6 bases). This CDR3 contains 17 residues. Trimming left V 2 bases short and J 5 bases short, with 20 bases between. Germline V gene data show CDR1 as SGHDT and CDR2 as YYEEEE. For the CDR3, the DNA is TGTGCCAGCAGCTTCCGACAAGCGGGTCCCCTTCACAATGAGCAGTTCTTC. This translates into CASSFRQAGPLHNEQFF.